The entry below describes one TCR beta chain. The target antigen is unknown. From germline, CDR1 is SGHDT and CDR2 YYEEEE. The V and J ends lost 3 bases and 4 bases, in that order; junction bases with no gene match: 7. The CDR3 extends over 14 amino acids. These data come from a study of neoadjuvant anti-PD-1 for oral cavity cancer. Study in general: Patients without progression got a fourth dose around day 43. The study, taken as a whole, reports: Higher pretreatment blood Treg/Th17 ratios correlated with higher pretreatment blood and lower post-treatment tumor TCRbeta clonality.

Blood cells were analyzed directly, without culture or expansion. Here immunoSEQ multiplex PCR was the method, and the copy in TCRdb shows in-frame clones only, minus some. The sample carries 16,000 or so clones, 55% to 65% recorded once. The sequence was obtained from a person aged 35-79 years with oral cavity squamous cell carcinoma. J is TRBJ2-7 and V is TRBV5-6; 7 positions match TRBD1. This specimen consisted of PBMCs, obtained before nivolumab (anti-PD-1) treatment. CDR3 protein: CASSSRTGLYEQYF. The CDR3 DNA is TGTGCCAGCAGCTCGCGGACAGGTCTGTACGAGCAGTACTTC.